These 29 T cell receptor beta chains came from one sample sequenced in a study of OX40 agonist ivuxolimab in advanced cancers. The data were produced by immunoSEQ multiplex PCR, yet TCRdb's version contains in-frame clones alone and is incomplete. Of 55,000 to 90,000 clones in the sample, approximately 81% were seen once. Sequencing used CD4+ or CD8+ T cells sorted from blood, obtained in a trial of the OX40 agonist ivuxolimab. Receptors were obtained from an adult with an advanced solid tumor such as melanoma, head and neck, liver or kidney cancer.

This rearrangement joins TRBV6-6 to TRBJ1-1; no clear D gene. The germline V gene has CDR1 MNHNY and CDR2 SVGAGI (reference sequence). Trimming left V 10 bases short and J 0 bases short, with 15 bases between. The CDR3 runs to 14 residues. As DNA, the CDR3 is TGTGCCACCGCAAGGAGTCCTATGAACACTGAAGCTTTCTTT. It translates to CATARSPMNTEAFF.

The chain links TRBV7-9 to TRBJ1-1; D ambiguous. Germline V gene data show CDR1 as SEHNR and CDR2 as FQNEAQ (reference sequence). Trimming stripped 0 bases from V and 4 bases from J, with 18 bases between. This CDR3 is 17 amino acids long. The CDR3 DNA follows: TGTGCCAGCAGCTTAGCTTCGTCGGGGAGTATCGGCACTGAAGCTTTCTTT. Encoded protein: CASSLASSGSIGTEAFF.

The chain's CDR3 is CASRAATSGGGKNYNEQFF. As DNA, the CDR3 is TGTGCCAGCAGAGCCGCGACTAGCGGGGGGGGAAAAAACTACAATGAGCAGTTCTTC. This chain links TRBV6-4 with TRBJ2-1; TRBD2 aligns across 14 bases. Germline CDR1 is MRHNA and CDR2 is SNTAGT. J was trimmed by 3 bases and V by 6 bases; bases with no gene match: 13. CDR3 length equals 19 residues.

The V call is TRBV6-5, the J call TRBJ2-2; no definite D call. V lost 6 bases to trimming and J lost 0 bases, with 11 bases between them. Germline CDR1 and CDR2: MNHEY and SVGAGI. The CDR3 loop spans 15 amino acids. Written as DNA, the CDR3 is TGTGCCAGCAGCGAGACCCGGTCGAACACCGGGGAGCTGTTTTTT. Translated, it gives CASSETRSNTGELFF.

This chain links TRBV27 with TRBJ1-1, with a tentative D call TRBD1 (5 bases). CDR3 length: 13 amino acids. Trimming pared 2 bases from V and 10 bases from J, leaving 14 bases between. The germline gives CDR1 MNHEY, CDR2 SMNVEV (reference sequence). CDR3 amino acids: CASSLTLGTSAFF. The CDR3 coding sequence is TGTGCCAGCAGTTTAACTCTCGGGACGTCAGCTTTCTTT.

The chain has TRBV18 and TRBJ1-5, with D possibly matching TRBD1 (6 bases). Germline V gene sequence: CDR1 KGHSH, CDR2 LQKENI. V lost 1 base and J 0 bases, leaving 10 bases between the germline ends. This CDR3 contains 16 residues. CDR3 residues: CASSPLRTDSNQPQHF. In DNA form, the CDR3 reads TGTGCCAGCTCACCACTGCGGACAGATAGCAATCAGCCCCAGCATTTT.

The chain employs TRBV5-1 and TRBJ2-1; the match to TRBD1 covers 7 bases. Germline V gene lookup returns CDR1 SGHRS and CDR2 YFSETQ. The CDR3 runs to 16 residues. V lost 0 bases and J lost 8; bases outside the gene matches: 11. CDR3 region: CASSLGQGSRRDEQFF. In DNA form, the CDR3 reads TGCGCCAGCAGCTTGGGACAGGGTTCGAGACGTGATGAGCAGTTCTTC.

The chain joins TRBV5-4 to TRBJ2-7; the match to TRBD2 covers 7 bases. V shed 0 bases and J 4 bases; nucleotides not matched to a gene: 10. Germline V gives CDR1 SGHNT, CDR2 YYREEE (reference sequence). The CDR3 runs to 16 residues. The CDR3: CASSLASTSPRYEQYF. CDR3 in DNA: TGTGCCAGCAGCTTGGCCTCGACTAGCCCGAGATACGAGCAGTACTTC.

The chain has TRBV27 and TRBJ2-2, with TRBD2 identical over 12 bases. The CDR3 runs 17 residues. The junction had 9 bases not matched to a gene; V was cut back by 4 bases and J by 6 bases. CDR1 and CDR2 (germline): MNHEY, SMNVEV (reference sequence). The CDR3 nucleotides are TGTGCCAGCAGTTCCCCTAGCGGGGGGGCAAAGTCCGGGGAGCTGTTTTTT. It translates to CASSSPSGGAKSGELFF.

This chain uses TRBV6-5 with TRBJ1-5; a possible D gene is TRBD1 (6 bases). Germline lookup yields CDR1 MNHEY and CDR2 SVGAGI. The CDR3 runs 13 residues. Trimming stripped 7 bases from V and 7 bases from J, with 14 bases between. Here the CDR3 reads CASTSGTLQPQHF. In DNA, the CDR3 is TGTGCCAGCACATCCGGGACACTACAGCCCCAGCATTTT.

The chain combines TRBV11-2 with TRBJ2-3, with D possibly being TRBD2 (6 bases). Trimming stripped 0 bases from V and 2 bases from J, with 9 bases between. CDR3 size: 15 residues. Germline V lookup: CDR1 SGHAT, CDR2 FQNNGV. In DNA form, the CDR3 reads TGTGCCAGCAGCTTAGACCGGGGGAACACAGATACGCAGTATTTT. Protein product: CASSLDRGNTDTQYF.

The rearrangement uses TRBV6-1 and TRBJ2-4; D may be TRBD1 (6 bases). CDR3 size: 11 residues. Germline loops: CDR1 MNHNS, CDR2 SASEGT. V gave up 8 bases and J gave up 7 bases, with 9 bases separating them. Written as DNA, the CDR3 is TGTGCCAGCCACAGGGAGAACATTCAGTACTTC. As protein: CASHRENIQYF.

DNA of the CDR3: TGTGCCAGTAGTCCCCGGACAGGGGTCGAGACCCAGTACTTC. As protein: CASSPRTGVETQYF. V gene TRBV19 combines with J gene TRBJ2-5, with TRBD1 identical over 9 bases. V lost 5 bases and J lost 5; bases outside the gene matches: 6. This CDR3 comprises 14 residues. The V gene's germline CDR1 is LNHDA and CDR2 SQIVND (reference sequence). Filled out from reference TRBV19 and TRBJ2-5, the complete variable domain reads DGGITQSPKYLFRKEGQNVTLSCEQNLNHDAMYWYRQDPGQGLRLIYYSQIVNDFQKGDIAEGYSVSREKKESFPLTVTSAQKNPTAFYLCASSPRTGVETQYFGPGTRLLVL.

This chain links TRBV28 with TRBJ2-1, with 9 positions matching TRBD1. Germline CDR1 MDHEN, CDR2 SYDVKM. This CDR3 is 16 amino acids long. Trimming took 4 bases from V and 3 from J; bases not matched to a gene: 7. The CDR3, as DNA: TGTGCCAGCAGTTCAGTGACAGGGGGAGGCTACAATGAGCAGTTCTTC. It encodes CASSSVTGGGYNEQFF.

The DNA for the CDR3 is TGTGCCAGCAGTTTATTTCCAGGGGGCAGTTATTCACCCCTCCACTTT. Its protein is CASSLFPGGSYSPLHF. The genes are TRBV28 and TRBJ1-6, with 8 bases fitting TRBD1. Germline V gene sequence: CDR1 MDHEN, CDR2 SYDVKM. After removal of 1 base from V and 8 bases from J, the junction contained 7 bases not matched to a gene. The CDR3 consists of 16 residues.

The chain couples TRBV27 to TRBJ2-1, with 10 bases aligning to TRBD2. Looked up from germline, CDR1 is MNHEY and CDR2 is SMNVEV (reference sequence). The V segment lost 6 bases and the J segment 6 bases; nucleotides outside the gene matches: 2. The CDR3 length is 13 residues. Written as DNA, the CDR3 is TGTGCCAGCAGAGGACTAGCGGCCAATGAGCAGTTCTTC. Translation: CASRGLAANEQFF.

This chain joins TRBV7-6 and TRBJ2-1, with 14 bases that match TRBD2. The CDR3 runs 17 residues. The ends lost 2 bases at V and 9 bases at J; junction bases unmatched: 9. Germline V gene lookup returns CDR1 SGHVS and CDR2 FNYEAQ. The CDR3 DNA is TGTGCCAGCAGCTTATCCTCTCGCGGACTAGCGGGGGGTGAGCAGTTCTTC. This translates into CASSLSSRGLAGGEQFF.

The chain employs TRBV6-5 and TRBJ1-4; D is undetermined. V dropped 0 bases and J dropped 7 bases, with 15 bases sitting between them. This CDR3 spans 16 amino acids. Per the germline V gene, CDR1 is MNHEY and CDR2 is SVGAGI. CDR3 DNA sequence: TGTGCCAGCAGTTACTCCACTGGAGCCATGAGTGAAAAACTGTTTTTT. Translation: CASSYSTGAMSEKLFF.

J is TRBJ1-6 and V is TRBV5-1; 9 nucleotides align to TRBD1. The CDR3 totals 15 residues. CDR1 and CDR2 (germline): SGHRS, YFSETQ. The J segment lost 9 bases and the V segment lost 6 bases, leaving 10 bases of the junction unmatched. CDR3 sequence: CASNNPGQGISPLHF. DNA for the CDR3: TGCGCCAGCAACAACCCGGGACAGGGAATTTCACCCCTCCACTTT.

The rearrangement links TRBV5-4 to TRBJ2-2, with D possibly matching TRBD1 (5 bases). Germline V gene sequence: CDR1 SGHNT, CDR2 YYREEE (reference sequence). Between the trimmed V and J ends, which lost 6 bases and 5 bases, there was a span of 11 bases. The CDR3 consists of 13 residues. The CDR3: CASTSGMTGELFF. CDR3 DNA sequence: TGTGCCAGCACCTCAGGGATGACCGGGGAGCTGTTTTTT.

CDR3 loop: CASTPGRESGANVLTF. Here the CDR3 DNA reads TGTGCCAGTACCCCGGGACGGGAATCTGGGGCCAACGTCCTGACTTTC. The V call is TRBV19, the J call TRBJ2-6; D assignment may be TRBD1 or TRBD2 (5 bases each). The CDR3 loop spans 16 amino acids. Trimming left V 7 bases short and J 1 base short, with 14 bases between. In germline, CDR1 is LNHDA, CDR2 SQIVND (reference sequence).

The CDR3, as DNA: TGTGCCAGCAGTGTGGAGTCGTACAATGAGCAGTTCTTC. This sequence encodes CASSVESYNEQFF. V and J are TRBV2 and TRBJ2-1, with D unclear. V lost 4 bases, J lost 4 bases, and 8 bases lay in between. Germline V gene lookup returns CDR1 SNHLY and CDR2 FYNNEI. The CDR3 sequence is 13 residues long.

This clone was seen a single time. The chain has TRBV11-1 and TRBJ2-3, with D perhaps matching TRBD1 or TRBD2 (6 bases each). Trimming cost V 5 bases and J 0 bases, with 12 bases left between them. The CDR3 has 15 amino acids. Germline V gene lookup returns CDR1 SGHAT and CDR2 FQDESV (reference sequence). The CDR3, as DNA: TGTGCCAGCAGCCCCCCCGGGGGCAGCACAGATACGCAGTATTTT. Its translation: CASSPPGGSTDTQYF.

The CDR3 sequence: CASRESNQPQHF. In nucleotides, the CDR3 is TGTGCCAGCAGGGAGAGCAATCAGCCCCAGCATTTT. V is TRBV6-1 and J is TRBJ1-5; D remains unclear. Trimming cost V 6 bases and J 1 base, with 4 bases left between them. Germline-derived CDR1 and CDR2 are MNHNS and SASEGT. CDR3 size: 12 residues.

This sequence joins TRBV27 and TRBJ1-2, with D possibly being TRBD1 (5 bases). CDR1 and CDR2 from the germline V gene are MNHEY and SMNVEV (reference sequence). The CDR3 has 13 amino acids. V was cut by 0 bases and J by 9 bases, with 11 bases left in between. The CDR3 DNA reads as TGTGCCAGCAGTTTATCAGGGGCGCTTAGCTACACCTTC. Its protein product is CASSLSGALSYTF.

V and J are TRBV2 and TRBJ2-5; weak D call: TRBD2 (5 bases). V lost 2 bases and J 5 bases, leaving 15 bases between the germline ends. The CDR3 is 15 amino acids. Germline CDR1 is SNHLY and CDR2 is FYNNEI. Written as DNA, the CDR3 is TGTGCCAGCAGTGAATCGATTACGGGATGGGAGACCCAGTACTTC. As protein: CASSESITGWETQYF.

The V gene is TRBV9, the J gene TRBJ2-2; no clear D. V lost 4 bases, J lost 0 bases, and 13 bases lay in between. Germline CDR1 reads SGDLS; CDR2 reads YYNGEE. The CDR3 totals 16 residues. CDR3: CASSPRLKPNTGELFF. CDR3 coding DNA: TGTGCCAGCAGCCCTCGACTGAAACCGAACACCGGGGAGCTGTTTTTT. Full variable domain (outside the CDR3, taken from reference TRBV9 and TRBJ2-2): DSGVTQTPKHLITATGQRVTLRCSPRSGDLSVYWYQQSLDQGLQFLIQYYNGEERAKGNILERFSAQQFPDLHSELNLSSLELGDSALYFCASSPRLKPNTGELFFGEGSRLTVL.

The genes are TRBV5-4 and TRBJ2-3, with 7 bases aligning to TRBD1. The CDR3 has 15 residues. With 0 bases clipped from V and 1 base from J, the junction kept 2 bases outside the gene matches. The germline V gene encodes CDR1 SGHNT and CDR2 YYREEE (reference sequence). CDR3: CASSLGDSRTDTQYF. The CDR3 DNA sequence: TGTGCCAGCAGCTTGGGGGACAGTCGCACAGATACGCAGTATTTT.

The V and J genes are TRBV5-6 and TRBJ2-3; 9 positions match TRBD2. This CDR3 has 15 amino acids. The V gene end was trimmed by 2 bases and the J gene end by 4 bases; junction bases not matched to a gene: 5. Germline CDR1 reads SGHDT; CDR2 reads YYEEEE. The CDR3 here is CASSFPRGGADTQYF. The DNA of the CDR3 is TGTGCCAGCAGCTTCCCGCGCGGGGGGGCAGATACGCAGTATTTT. Together with reference TRBV5-6 and TRBJ2-3, the CDR3 gives the full variable domain: DAGVTQSPTHLIKTRGQQVTLRCSPKSGHDTVSWYQQALGQGPQFIFQYYEEEERQRGNFPDRFSGHQFPNYSSELNVNALLLGDSALYLCASSFPRGGADTQYFGPGTRLTVL.